The subject of this entry is one TCR beta chain. This sample is part of a study of T cell changes during pregnancy in multiple sclerosis. Using immunoSEQ multiplex PCR, the repertoire was profiled, and TCRdb retains in-frame clones only, with some absent. The sample lists about 53,000 clones; about 93% were seen once. Germline V CDR1 and CDR2: LNHDA, SQIVND (reference sequence). The CDR3 has 14 residues. Trimming took 5 bases from V and 7 from J; bases not matched to a gene: 9. Sequences were derived from CD4+ T cells from peripheral blood mononuclear cells, sampled in the third trimester of pregnancy. The gene calls are TRBV19 and TRBJ1-2; 8 nucleotides align to TRBD1. The TCR was taken from a female donor with multiple sclerosis, enrolled in a pregnancy study. The CDR3 DNA follows: TGTGCCAGTAGTTGGACAGGGAGTAGAGTTGGCTACACCTTC. It yields the protein CASSWTGSRVGYTF. The whole variable domain, filled in from reference TRBV19 and TRBJ1-2, reads DGGITQSPKYLFRKEGQNVTLSCEQNLNHDAMYWYRQDPGQGLRLIYYSQIVNDFQKGDIAEGYSVSREKKESFPLTVTSAQKNPTAFYLCASSWTGSRVGYTFGSGTRLTVV.